The rows below give T cell receptor beta chains drawn from one sample of a study of blood T cell repertoires in COVID-19. Sequencing used immunoSEQ multiplex PCR; TCRdb keeps in-frame clones, though not all of them. Here the sample spans around 100,000 clones, around 90% being singletons. The sample taken for sequencing was peripheral blood. Source of these receptors: an elderly woman in a cohort sampled during active COVID-19. Each CDR3 is given with its conserved first and last residue. The order of the fields is CDR3 length, clone size, J gene, V gene, D gene, CDR3 protein, CDR3 DNA. The D gene is left open where the match is weak. Rows may omit the clone size; those that give it use once, few, many or a size class.

>13|.|TRBJ1-3|TRBV19|.
CASSRLSGNTIYF
TGTGCCAGTAGCAGGCTATCTGGAAACACCATATATTTT
>14|.|TRBJ1-1|TRBV6-5|TRBD1
CASSLDRGNTEAFF
TGTGCCAGCAGTCTTGACAGGGGGAACACTGAAGCTTTCTTT
>15|.|TRBJ1-1|TRBV19|.
CASSTGGARGTEAFF
TGTGCCAGTAGTACCGGGGGGGCCCGGGGCACTGAAGCTTTCTTT
>15|.|TRBJ2-7|TRBV7-2|TRBD2
CASRTTSGSRYEQYF
TGTGCCAGCAGAACAACTAGCGGGAGTCGATACGAGCAGTACTTC
>13|.|TRBJ1-1|TRBV2|.
CASSFAQDTEAFF
TGTGCCAGCAGCTTTGCACAGGACACTGAAGCTTTCTTT
>13|.|TRBJ2-3|TRBV5-1|.
CASSLQDRTPQYF
TGCGCCAGCAGCCTCCAAGATCGCACTCCTCAGTATTTT
>16|once|TRBJ2-7|TRBV19|.
CASSIVEGTRSNEQYF
TGTGCCAGTAGTATAGTCGAAGGGACTCGAAGCAACGAGCAGTACTTC
>16|.|TRBJ2-1|TRBV7-9|TRBD2
CASSAGTSMGDNEQFF
TGTGCCAGCAGCGCCGGGACTAGCATGGGCGACAATGAGCAGTTCTTC
>15|.|TRBJ2-7|TRBV28|TRBD1
CASSLTRDRVFEQYF
TGTGCCAGCAGTTTAACTCGGGACAGGGTGTTCGAGCAGTACTTC
>14|.|TRBJ2-2|TRBV5-1|TRBD1
CASILTGGTGELFF
TGCGCCAGCATACTGACAGGGGGGACCGGGGAGCTGTTTTTT
>12|.|TRBJ1-2|TRBV18|.
CASSPTGYGYTF
TGTGCCAGCTCACCAACGGGCTATGGCTACACCTTC
>12|.|TRBJ2-3|TRBV28|.
CASRRQEDTQYF
TGTGCCAGCAGAAGACAGGAAGATACGCAGTATTTT
>14|.|TRBJ1-3|TRBV29-1|.
CSVELGASGNTIYF
TGCAGCGTTGAACTGGGGGCCTCTGGAAACACCATATATTTT
>14|.|TRBJ1-1|TRBV2|.
CASSEFGAGTEAFF
TGTGCCAGCAGTGAGTTTGGGGCAGGCACTGAAGCTTTCTTT
>15|.|TRBJ2-5|TRBV10-3|TRBD2
CATLPTSGGVETQYF
TGTGCCACCTTACCGACTAGCGGGGGAGTAGAGACCCAGTACTTC
>13|few|TRBJ2-7|TRBV7-9|TRBD1
CASSLQGAYEQYF
TGTGCCAGCAGCCTACAGGGGGCCTACGAGCAGTACTTC
>14|.|TRBJ1-3|TRBV9|.
CASSGGVSGNTIYF
TGTGCCAGCAGCGGAGGCGTTTCTGGAAACACCATATATTTT
>15|.|TRBJ2-1|TRBV10-3|.
CAISVLGQGFNEQFF
TGTGCCATCAGTGTATTGGGGCAGGGGTTCAATGAGCAGTTCTTC
>14|.|TRBJ1-1|TRBV6-4|.
CASSLGGSNTEAFF
TGTGCCAGCAGTCTCGGGGGATCGAACACTGAAGCTTTCTTT
>15|few|TRBJ2-5|TRBV3-1/TRBV3-2|TRBD2
CASSQGGGGQETQYF
TGTGCCAGCAGCCAAGGCGGGGGGGGACAAGAGACCCAGTACTTC
>15|.|TRBJ2-1|TRBV3-1/TRBV3-2|.
CASSHPLYSYNEQFF
TGTGCCAGCAGCCATCCACTTTACTCCTACAATGAGCAGTTCTTC
>14|.|TRBJ2-7|TRBV5-4|.
CASSGGVSSYEQYF
TGTGCCAGCAGCGGGGGCGTCAGCTCCTACGAGCAGTACTTC
>13|.|TRBJ2-4|TRBV6-5|TRBD2
CASRSAGEFYQYF
TGTGCCAGCAGGTCGGCGGGAGAATTCTATCAGTACTTC
>15|.|TRBJ2-5|TRBV5-1|TRBD2
CASSVRLAGHETQYF
TGCGCCAGCAGCGTTCGACTAGCGGGGCATGAGACCCAGTACTTC